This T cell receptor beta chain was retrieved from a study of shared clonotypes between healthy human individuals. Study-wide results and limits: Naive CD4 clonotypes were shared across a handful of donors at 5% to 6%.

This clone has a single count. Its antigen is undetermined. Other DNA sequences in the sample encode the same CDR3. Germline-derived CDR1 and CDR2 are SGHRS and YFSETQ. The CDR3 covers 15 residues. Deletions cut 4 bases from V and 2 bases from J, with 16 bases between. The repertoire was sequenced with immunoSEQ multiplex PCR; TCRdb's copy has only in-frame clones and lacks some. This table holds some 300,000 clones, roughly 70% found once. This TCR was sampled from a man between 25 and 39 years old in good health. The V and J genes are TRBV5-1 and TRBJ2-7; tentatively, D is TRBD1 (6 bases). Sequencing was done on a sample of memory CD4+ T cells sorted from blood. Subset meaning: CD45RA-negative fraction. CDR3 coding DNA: TGCGCCAGCAGCACAGGGCATTTGGGGGCCTACGAGCAGTACTTC. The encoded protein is CASSTGHLGAYEQYF.